This is a list of T cell receptor beta chains from one sample in a study of blood T cell repertoires in COVID-19. Using immunoSEQ multiplex PCR, the repertoire was profiled, and TCRdb retains in-frame clones only, with some absent. The table lists 200,000 to 250,000 clones, 84% of them singletons. Sequencing input: peripheral blood. The receptors derive from a man aged 25 to 40 with active or convalescent COVID-19. The CDR3 runs from the conserved cysteine through the conserved F or W.

V	length	J	CDR3
TRBV3-1/TRBV3-2	17	TRBJ1-2	CASSSWKRGQGLYGYTF
TRBV2	14	TRBJ2-2	CASSLDRVPGELFF
TRBV19	16	TRBJ1-4	CASNTPPGQVKEKLFF
TRBV5-1	14	TRBJ2-3	CASSLTGGADTQYF
TRBV5-4	15	TRBJ2-7	CASSLASGSEYEQYF
TRBV5-6	15	TRBJ2-1	CASSTLRERIREQFF
TRBV18	17	TRBJ2-3	CASSPLSPSGSIDTQYF
TRBV30	15	TRBJ2-1	CAWSVRGSRFSEQFF
TRBV4-3	15	TRBJ1-1	CASSLSSGLNTEAFF
TRBV7-2	15	TRBJ1-2	CASSSGQGANYGYTF
TRBV15	16	TRBJ2-1	CATSSPWSGSIGEQFF
TRBV11-2	13	TRBJ1-1	CASSPGQDLAAFF
TRBV4-3	16	TRBJ2-3	CASSQETGLLTDTQYF
TRBV7-3	14	TRBJ2-5	CASSPAGGRETQYF
TRBV7-2	14	TRBJ1-2	CASSLDRGTYGYTF
TRBV5-6	11	TRBJ2-5	CASSLGGEQYF
TRBV10-3	14	TRBJ1-2	CAISSRQGSYGYTF
TRBV5-1	16	TRBJ1-3	CASSLAGVLVGNTIYF
TRBV5-1	15	TRBJ2-7	CASSAQRGVGYEQYF
TRBV28	18	TRBJ1-2	CASTPIIGTAYSNYGYTF
TRBV27	16	TRBJ1-6	CASSLSLRAGASPLHF
TRBV27	15	TRBJ2-3	CASSSRGGGFGTQYF
TRBV6-5	15	TRBJ1-6	CASSYIGTGDSPLHF
TRBV6-5	13	TRBJ2-5	CASRTQGLQTQYF
TRBV4-3	15	TRBJ2-7	CASSPGTGSSYEQYF
TRBV27	16	TRBJ2-7	CASSLWAGTQSYEQYF
TRBV2	15	TRBJ1-3	CASRSQGASGNTIYF
TRBV9	17	TRBJ2-5	CASSPGLAGGPVETQYF
TRBV15	15	TRBJ2-1	CATSRERERGGSQFF
TRBV6-6	15	TRBJ2-6	CASSSRGRGANVLTF
TRBV7-3	15	TRBJ2-5	CASSSTTGVGETQYF
TRBV5-1	16	TRBJ1-2	CASSLVVAVRTIGYTF
TRBV15	16	TRBJ2-2	CATSGAGTGVPGELFF
TRBV4-3	20	TRBJ2-6	CASSQGSTGGRTFGANVLTF
TRBV6-1	16	TRBJ1-5	CASSEARRTGNQPQHF
TRBV5-1	17	TRBJ1-6	CASSSAGQGLGNSPLHF
TRBV5-1	16	TRBJ1-2	CASSFMAGTENYGYTF
TRBV5-4	13	TRBJ2-7	CASSWGTEYEQYF
TRBV7-9	11	TRBJ2-1	CASSTGGGQFF
TRBV12-3/TRBV12-4	13	TRBJ1-5	CASNTGSNQPQHF
TRBV28	17	TRBJ1-2	CASSTPQTGEANYGYTF
TRBV7-9	14	TRBJ2-7	CASMSGDRGYEQYF
TRBV5-1	14	TRBJ2-5	CASKTGPYQETQYF
TRBV5-6	13	TRBJ2-7	CASSFGGAVEQYF
TRBV5-4	14	TRBJ2-7	CASSLASGSYEQYF
TRBV23-1	16	TRBJ2-3	CASSPDRGPRTDTQYF
TRBV19	15	TRBJ2-1	CASRPDRGGWNEQFF
TRBV7-7	15	TRBJ2-5	CASSLAVGGQETQYF
TRBV7-2	15	TRBJ1-5	CASSQSRGINQPQHF
TRBV27	13	TRBJ1-2	CASSLGGGRGYTF
TRBV7-8	17	TRBJ2-2	CASSLSAAGGNTGELFF
TRBV7-2	14	TRBJ1-1	CASSLVPENTEAFF
TRBV5-1	15	TRBJ2-1	CASSWGLGGDNEQFF